This TCR beta chain was identified in a study of monozygotic twins with inflammatory bowel disease. Overall study results and limits: The inverse Simpson measure of TCRbeta diversity was lower in IBD patients than in healthy co-twins.

The CDR3 runs to 16 residues. Per the germline V gene, CDR1 is MNHNS and CDR2 is SASEGT. Details on this clonotype: The antigen is unknown.

TCRdb reprocessed the 5' RACE reads; each CDR3 protein has one entry and no DNA is given. The sample has fewer than 110,000 distinct CDR3 sequences. The chain carries TRBV6-1 and TRBJ2-4; TCRdb returns TRBD2, unconfirmable since there is no DNA. The clonotype originates from a human donor with ulcerative colitis or Crohn's disease, or a healthy co-twin of an affected twin (not recorded which). Input material: blood. CDR3 loop: CASSPGTSAPGYIQYF.